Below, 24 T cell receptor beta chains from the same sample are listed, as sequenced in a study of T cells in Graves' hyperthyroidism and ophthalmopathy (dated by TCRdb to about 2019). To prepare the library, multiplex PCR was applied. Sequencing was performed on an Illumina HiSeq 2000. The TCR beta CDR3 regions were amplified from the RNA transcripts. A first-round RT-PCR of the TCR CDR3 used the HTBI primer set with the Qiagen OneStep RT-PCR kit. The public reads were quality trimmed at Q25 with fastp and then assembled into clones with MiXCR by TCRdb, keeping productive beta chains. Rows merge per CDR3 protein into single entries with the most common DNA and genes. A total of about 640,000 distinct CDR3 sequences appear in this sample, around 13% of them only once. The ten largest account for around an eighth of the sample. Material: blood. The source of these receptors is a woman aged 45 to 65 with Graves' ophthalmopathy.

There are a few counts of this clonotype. CDR3 nucleotides: TGTGCCACCAGCAGAGTTGACTCTGGGGCCAACGTCCTGACTTTC. Amino acids: CATSRVDSGANVLTF. The gene calls are TRBV15 and TRBJ2-6; D unclear. Germline CDR1 LNHNV, CDR2 YYDKDF (reference sequence). The CDR3 runs to 15 residues. Trimming removed 1 base from V and 0 bases from J, with 4 bases in between.

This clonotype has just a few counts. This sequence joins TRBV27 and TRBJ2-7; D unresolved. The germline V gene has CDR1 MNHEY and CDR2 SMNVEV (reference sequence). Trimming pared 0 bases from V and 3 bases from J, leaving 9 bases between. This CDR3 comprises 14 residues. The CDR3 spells CASSLSFSLYEQYF. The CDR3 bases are TGTGCCAGCAGTTTATCTTTTTCTCTCTACGAGCAGTACTTC.

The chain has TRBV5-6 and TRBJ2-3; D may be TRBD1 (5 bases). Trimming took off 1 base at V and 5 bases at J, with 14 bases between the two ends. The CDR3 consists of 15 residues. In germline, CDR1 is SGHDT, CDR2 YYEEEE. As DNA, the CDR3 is TGTGCCAGCAGCTTGTTTCAGGGTTCGGGAGATACGCAGTATTTT. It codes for CASSLFQGSGDTQYF.

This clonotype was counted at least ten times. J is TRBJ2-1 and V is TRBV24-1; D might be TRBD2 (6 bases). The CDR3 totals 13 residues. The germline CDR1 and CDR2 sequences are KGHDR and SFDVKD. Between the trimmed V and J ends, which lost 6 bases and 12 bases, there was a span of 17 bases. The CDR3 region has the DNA TGTGCCACCAGTCACTTGAGGTGGGGAGGGCAGTTCTTC. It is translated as CATSHLRWGGQFF.

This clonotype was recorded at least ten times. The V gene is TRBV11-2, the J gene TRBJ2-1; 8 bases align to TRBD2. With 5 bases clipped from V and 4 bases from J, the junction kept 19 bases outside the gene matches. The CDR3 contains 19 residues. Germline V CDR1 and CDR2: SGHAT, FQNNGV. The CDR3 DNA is TGTGCCAGCAGCCCAAGGACACCTGAAGCGGGAGTAGTTTACAATGAGCAGTTCTTC. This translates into CASSPRTPEAGVVYNEQFF.

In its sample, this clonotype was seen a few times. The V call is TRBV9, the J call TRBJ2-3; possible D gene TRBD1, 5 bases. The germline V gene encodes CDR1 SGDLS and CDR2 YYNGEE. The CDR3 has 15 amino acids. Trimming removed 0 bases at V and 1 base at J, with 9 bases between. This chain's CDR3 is CASSVGTRGTDTQYF. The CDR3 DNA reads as TGTGCCAGCAGCGTAGGGACCAGGGGCACAGATACGCAGTATTTT. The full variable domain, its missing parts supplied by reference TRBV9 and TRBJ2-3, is DSGVTQTPKHLITATGQRVTLRCSPRSGDLSVYWYQQSLDQGLQFLIQYYNGEERAKGNILERFSAQQFPDLHSELNLSSLELGDSALYFCASSVGTRGTDTQYFGPGTRLTVL.

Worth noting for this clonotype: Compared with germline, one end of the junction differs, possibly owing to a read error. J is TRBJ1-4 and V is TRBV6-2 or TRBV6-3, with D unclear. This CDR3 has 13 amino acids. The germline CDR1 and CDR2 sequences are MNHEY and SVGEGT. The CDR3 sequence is CASKGGFNGKLFF. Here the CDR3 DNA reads TGTGCCAGCAAAGGAGGGTTTAATGGAAAACTGTTTTTT.

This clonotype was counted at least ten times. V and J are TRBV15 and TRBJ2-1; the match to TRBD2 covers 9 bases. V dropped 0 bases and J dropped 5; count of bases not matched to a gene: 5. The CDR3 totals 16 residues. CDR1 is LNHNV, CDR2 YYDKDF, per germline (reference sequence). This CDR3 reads CATSRDSTSGHNEQFF. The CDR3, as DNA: TGTGCCACCAGCAGAGATTCCACTAGCGGGCACAATGAGCAGTTCTTC.

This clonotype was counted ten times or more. CDR3 in DNA: TGTGCCAGCAGCCCCATTCGTAGCAATCAGCCCCAGCATTTT. Translation gives CASSPIRSNQPQHF. V is TRBV28 and J is TRBJ1-5; D gene uncertain. The CDR3 length is 14 residues. Germline V lookup: CDR1 MDHEN, CDR2 SYDVKM. V was cut by 6 bases and J by 0 bases, with 9 bases left in between.

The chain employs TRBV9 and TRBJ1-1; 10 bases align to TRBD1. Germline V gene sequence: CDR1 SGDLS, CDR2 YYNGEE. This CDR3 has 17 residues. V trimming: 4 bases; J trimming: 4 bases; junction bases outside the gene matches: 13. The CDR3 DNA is TGTGCCAGCAGCCGAACCGGACAGGGGGAGGGGGCCACTGAAGCTTTCTTT. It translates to CASSRTGQGEGATEAFF. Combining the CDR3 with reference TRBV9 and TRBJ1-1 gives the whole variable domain DSGVTQTPKHLITATGQRVTLRCSPRSGDLSVYWYQQSLDQGLQFLIQYYNGEERAKGNILERFSAQQFPDLHSELNLSSLELGDSALYFCASSRTGQGEGATEAFFGQGTRLTVV.

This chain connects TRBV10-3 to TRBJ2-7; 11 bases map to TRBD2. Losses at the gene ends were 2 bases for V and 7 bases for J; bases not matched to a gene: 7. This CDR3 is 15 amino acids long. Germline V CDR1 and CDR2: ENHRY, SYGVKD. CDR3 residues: CAISEGTSGASEQYF. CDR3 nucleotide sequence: TGTGCCATCAGTGAGGGGACTAGCGGTGCTTCGGAGCAGTACTTC.

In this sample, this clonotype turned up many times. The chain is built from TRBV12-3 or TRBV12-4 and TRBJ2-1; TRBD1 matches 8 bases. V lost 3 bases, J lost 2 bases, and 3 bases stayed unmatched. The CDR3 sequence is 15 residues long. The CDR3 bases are TGTGCCAGCAGTTTGGACAGGGAAACCTACAATGAGCAGTTCTTC. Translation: CASSLDRETYNEQFF.

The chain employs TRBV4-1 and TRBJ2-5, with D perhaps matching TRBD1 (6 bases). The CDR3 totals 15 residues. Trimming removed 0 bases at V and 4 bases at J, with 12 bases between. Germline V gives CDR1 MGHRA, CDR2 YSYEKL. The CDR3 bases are TGCGCCAGCAGCCAAGAGGGGCAGGGGATAGAGACCCAGTACTTC. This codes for CASSQEGQGIETQYF.

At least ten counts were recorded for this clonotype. CDR3 protein: CASSFEAGGLLYEQYF. The CDR3 DNA is TGTGCCAGCAGTTTCGAGGCGGGAGGGCTTTTGTACGAGCAGTACTTC. This chain uses TRBV28 with TRBJ2-7; TRBD2 matches 9 bases. Per the germline V gene, CDR1 is MDHEN and CDR2 is SYDVKM. The CDR3 spans 16 residues. V shed 3 bases, J shed 4 bases, and the junction held 10 bases outside the gene matches.

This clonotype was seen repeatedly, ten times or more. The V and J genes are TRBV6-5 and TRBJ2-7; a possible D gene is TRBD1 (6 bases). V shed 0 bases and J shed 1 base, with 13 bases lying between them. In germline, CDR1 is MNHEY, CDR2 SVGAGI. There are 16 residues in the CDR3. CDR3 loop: CASSYSGAGESYEQYF. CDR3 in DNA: TGTGCCAGCAGTTACTCCGGGGCAGGGGAATCCTACGAGCAGTACTTC.

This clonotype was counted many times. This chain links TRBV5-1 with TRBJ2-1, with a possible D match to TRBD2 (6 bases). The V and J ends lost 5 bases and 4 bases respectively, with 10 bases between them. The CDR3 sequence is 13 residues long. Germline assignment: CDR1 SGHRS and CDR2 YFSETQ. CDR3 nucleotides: TGCGCCAGCAGGACCGGGAGATACAATGAGCAGTTCTTC. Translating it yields CASRTGRYNEQFF.

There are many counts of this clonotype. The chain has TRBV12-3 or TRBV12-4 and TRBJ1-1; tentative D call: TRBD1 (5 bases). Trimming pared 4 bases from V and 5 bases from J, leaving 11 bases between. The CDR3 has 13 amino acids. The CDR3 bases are TGTGCCAGCAGTTGGACCCAGGGTACTGAAGCTTTCTTT. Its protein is CASSWTQGTEAFF.

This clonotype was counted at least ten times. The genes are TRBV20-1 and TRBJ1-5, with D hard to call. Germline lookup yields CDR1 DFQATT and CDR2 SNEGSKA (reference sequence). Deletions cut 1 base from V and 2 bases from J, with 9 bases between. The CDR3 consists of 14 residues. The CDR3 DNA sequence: TGCAGTGCTAGAGTTGGGGAAGGCAATCAGCCCCAGCATTTT. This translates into CSARVGEGNQPQHF.

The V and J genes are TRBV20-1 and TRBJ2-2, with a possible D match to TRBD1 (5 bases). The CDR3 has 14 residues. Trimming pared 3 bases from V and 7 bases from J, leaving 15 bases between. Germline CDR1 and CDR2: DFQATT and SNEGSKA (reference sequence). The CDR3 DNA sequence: TGCAGTGCTAGCGTGTCAGGGCTTAGCGGGGAGCTGTTTTTT. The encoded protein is CSASVSGLSGELFF.

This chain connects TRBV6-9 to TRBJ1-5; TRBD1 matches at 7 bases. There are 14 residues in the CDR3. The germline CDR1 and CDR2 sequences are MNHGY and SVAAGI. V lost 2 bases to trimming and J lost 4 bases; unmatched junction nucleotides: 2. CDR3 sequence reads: CASSYGQANQPQHF. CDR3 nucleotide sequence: TGTGCCAGCAGTTATGGACAGGCAAATCAGCCCCAGCATTTT.

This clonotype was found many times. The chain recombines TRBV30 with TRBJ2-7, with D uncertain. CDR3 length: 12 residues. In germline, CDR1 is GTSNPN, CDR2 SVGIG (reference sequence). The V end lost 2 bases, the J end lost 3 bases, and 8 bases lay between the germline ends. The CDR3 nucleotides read TGTGCCTGGAGTATCCAGGTCTACGAGCAGTACTTC. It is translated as CAWSIQVYEQYF.

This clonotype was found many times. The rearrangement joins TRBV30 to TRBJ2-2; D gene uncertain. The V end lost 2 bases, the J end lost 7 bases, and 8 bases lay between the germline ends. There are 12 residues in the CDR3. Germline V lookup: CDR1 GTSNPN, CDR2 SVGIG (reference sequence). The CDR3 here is CAWSLGFGELFF. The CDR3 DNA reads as TGTGCCTGGAGTTTAGGATTCGGGGAGCTGTTTTTT.

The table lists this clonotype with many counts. The CDR3 DNA reads TGTGCCTGGAGTGGATTTGGTGCGGGAGGGCCCGGGGGGTCAGATACGCAGTATTTT. It encodes CAWSGFGAGGPGGSDTQYF. The chain is built from TRBV30 and TRBJ2-3, with TRBD2 matching 9 bases. With 1 base clipped from V and 4 bases from J, the junction kept 18 bases outside the gene matches. Germline CDR1 is GTSNPN and CDR2 is SVGIG (reference sequence). The CDR3 has 19 residues.

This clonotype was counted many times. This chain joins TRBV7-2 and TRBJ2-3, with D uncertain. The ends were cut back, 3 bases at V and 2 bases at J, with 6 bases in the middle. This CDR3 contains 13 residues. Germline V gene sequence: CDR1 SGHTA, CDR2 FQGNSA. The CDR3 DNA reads TGTGCCAGCAGCTTTGCAGTCACAGATACGCAGTATTTT. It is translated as CASSFAVTDTQYF. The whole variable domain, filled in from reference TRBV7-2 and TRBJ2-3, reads GAGVSQSPSNKVTEKGKDVELRCDPISGHTALYWYRQSLGQGLEFLIYFQGNSAPDKSGLPSDRFSAERTGGSVSTLTIQRTQQEDSAVYLCASSFAVTDTQYFGPGTRLTVL.